This is a list of T cell receptor beta chains from one sample in a study of CD8 T cells in Susac syndrome. TCRdb passed the immunoSEQ multiplex PCR reads through MiXCR, listing each CDR3 protein once. The sample contains about 160,000 distinct CDR3 sequences, 85% to 95% of which appear only once. Sequencing was performed on CD4+ T cells from PBMCs. These receptors came from a human donor in good health. CDR3s include the opening cysteine and the closing phenylalanine or tryptophan. Fields, in order: V gene, clone size, D gene, J gene, CDR3 protein, CDR3 DNA. A D gene is named only where the DNA matches it firmly. Only some rows state a clone size, as once, few, many or a class for expanded clones.

V gene: TRBV9; clone size: -; D gene: -; J gene: TRBJ2-5; CDR3 protein: CASKGGGETQYF; CDR3 DNA: TGTGCCAGCAAAGGGGGGGGAGAGACCCAGTACTTC
V gene: TRBV6-1; clone size: -; D gene: -; J gene: TRBJ2-7; CDR3 protein: CASSPRQSASSYEQYF; CDR3 DNA: TGTGCCAGCAGCCCACGTCAGTCGGCCAGCTCCTACGAGCAGTACTTC
V gene: TRBV29-1; clone size: -; D gene: -; J gene: TRBJ1-1; CDR3 protein: CSARGGLNTEAFF; CDR3 DNA: TGCAGCGCCCGAGGGGGACTGAACACTGAAGCTTTCTTT
V gene: TRBV7-9; clone size: once; D gene: -; J gene: TRBJ1-6; CDR3 protein: CASSFGQGGSPLHF; CDR3 DNA: TGTGCCAGCAGCTTCGGGCAGGGTGGATCACCCCTCCACTTT
V gene: TRBV2; clone size: once; D gene: TRBD1; J gene: TRBJ1-1; CDR3 protein: CASRVRGTEAFF; CDR3 DNA: TGTGCCAGCAGAGTCAGGGGGACTGAAGCTTTCTTT
V gene: TRBV29-1; clone size: -; D gene: -; J gene: TRBJ1-6; CDR3 protein: CSASDGNSPLHF; CDR3 DNA: TGCAGCGCCTCGGACGGAAATTCACCCCTCCACTTT
V gene: TRBV29-1; clone size: -; D gene: -; J gene: TRBJ1-1; CDR3 protein: CSVYKNTEAFF; CDR3 DNA: TGCAGCGTATACAAGAACACTGAAGCTTTCTTT
V gene: TRBV6-6; clone size: -; D gene: -; J gene: TRBJ2-1; CDR3 protein: CASSYSMNEQFF; CDR3 DNA: TGTGCCAGCAGTTACTCGATGAATGAGCAGTTCTTC
V gene: TRBV6-5; clone size: -; D gene: -; J gene: TRBJ2-7; CDR3 protein: CASSYSRGRNYEQYF; CDR3 DNA: TGTGCCAGCAGTTACTCTCGGGGAAGGAACTACGAGCAGTACTTC
V gene: TRBV28; clone size: -; D gene: -; J gene: TRBJ2-7; CDR3 protein: CASSWDGSYEQYF; CDR3 DNA: TGTGCCAGCAGTTGGGACGGATCCTACGAGCAGTACTTC
V gene: TRBV3-1; clone size: -; D gene: -; J gene: TRBJ1-2; CDR3 protein: CASSQEEGTAYGYTF; CDR3 DNA: TGTGCCAGCAGCCAAGAAGAGGGGACGGCCTATGGCTACACCTTC
V gene: TRBV27; clone size: -; D gene: TRBD1; J gene: TRBJ2-7; CDR3 protein: CASSRLGTGYEQYF; CDR3 DNA: TGTGCCAGCAGTCGCCTCGGGACAGGGTACGAGCAGTACTTC
V gene: TRBV30; clone size: -; D gene: -; J gene: TRBJ1-2; CDR3 protein: CAWSFTGGGLGYTF; CDR3 DNA: TGTGCCTGGAGTTTCACTGGAGGTGGGCTGGGATACACCTTC
V gene: TRBV7-2; clone size: -; D gene: -; J gene: TRBJ1-2; CDR3 protein: CASSPRDTRGDGYTF; CDR3 DNA: TGTGCCAGCAGCCCTCGGGACACCCGAGGGGATGGCTACACCTTC
V gene: TRBV7-9; clone size: -; D gene: -; J gene: TRBJ1-5; CDR3 protein: CASSLLADQPQHF; CDR3 DNA: TGTGCCAGCAGCTTATTGGCAGATCAGCCCCAGCATTTT
V gene: TRBV4-1; clone size: -; D gene: -; J gene: TRBJ1-6; CDR3 protein: CASSQDRSSPLHF; CDR3 DNA: TGCGCCAGCAGCCAAGACAGAAGTTCACCCCTCCACTTT
V gene: TRBV6-2/TRBV6-3; clone size: -; D gene: -; J gene: TRBJ2-1; CDR3 protein: CASTNGYNEQFF; CDR3 DNA: TGTGCCAGCACCAATGGATACAATGAGCAGTTCTTC
V gene: TRBV7-9; clone size: -; D gene: -; J gene: TRBJ1-2; CDR3 protein: CASSPTTGRNYGYTF; CDR3 DNA: TGTGCCAGCAGCCCTACGACAGGACGAAACTATGGCTACACCTTC
V gene: TRBV5-1; clone size: -; D gene: -; J gene: TRBJ1-2; CDR3 protein: CASRLAGKMFEGYTF; CDR3 DNA: TGCGCCAGCAGACTCGCAGGGAAAATGTTCGAGGGCTACACCTTC
V gene: TRBV3-1; clone size: -; D gene: -; J gene: TRBJ1-1; CDR3 protein: CASSPDEGRPEAFF; CDR3 DNA: TGTGCCAGCAGCCCAGACGAGGGGCGTCCTGAAGCTTTCTTT